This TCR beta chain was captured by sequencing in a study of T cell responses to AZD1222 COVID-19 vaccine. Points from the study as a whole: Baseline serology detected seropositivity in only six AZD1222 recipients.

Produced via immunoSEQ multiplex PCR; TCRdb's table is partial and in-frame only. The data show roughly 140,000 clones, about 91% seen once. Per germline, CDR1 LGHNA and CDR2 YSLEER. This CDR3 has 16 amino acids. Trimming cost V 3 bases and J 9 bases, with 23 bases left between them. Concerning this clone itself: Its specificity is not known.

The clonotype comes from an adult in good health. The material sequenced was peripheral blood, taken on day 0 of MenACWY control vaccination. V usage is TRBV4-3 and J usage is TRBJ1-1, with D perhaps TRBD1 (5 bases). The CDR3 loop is CASSHTNRDRSLKAFF. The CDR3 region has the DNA TGCGCCAGCAGCCATACGAACCGGGACCGAAGCTTAAAAGCTTTCTTT.